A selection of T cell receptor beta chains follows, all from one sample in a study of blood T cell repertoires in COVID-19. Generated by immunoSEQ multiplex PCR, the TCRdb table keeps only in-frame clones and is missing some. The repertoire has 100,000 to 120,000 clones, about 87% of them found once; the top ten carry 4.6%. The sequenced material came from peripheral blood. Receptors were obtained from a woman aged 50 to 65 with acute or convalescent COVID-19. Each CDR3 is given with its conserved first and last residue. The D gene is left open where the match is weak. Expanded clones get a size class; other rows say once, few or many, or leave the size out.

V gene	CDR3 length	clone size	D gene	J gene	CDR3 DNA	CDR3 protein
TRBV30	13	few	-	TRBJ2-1	TGTGCCTGGAGATTAGGGTCGGGGAATGAGCAGTTCTTC	CAWRLGSGNEQFF
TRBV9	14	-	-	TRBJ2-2	TGTGCCAGCAGCGTAGTACAGGACACCGGGGAGCTGTTTTTT	CASSVVQDTGELFF
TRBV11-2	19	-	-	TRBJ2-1	TGTGCCAGCAGCTTAGGTCACATCCCGTCCCAAAGATTTTACAATGAGCAGTTCTTC	CASSLGHIPSQRFYNEQFF
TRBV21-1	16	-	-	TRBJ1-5	TGTGCCAGCAGCCCCATCGATATCCGGGGTTATCAGCCCCAGCATTTT	CASSPIDIRGYQPQHF
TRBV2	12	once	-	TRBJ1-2	TGTGCCAGCAGTGAATGGGGGCCTGGCTACACCTTC	CASSEWGPGYTF
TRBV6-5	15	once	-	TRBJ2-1	TGTGCCAGCAGTTCTAGACTAACCCCCTACAATGAGCAGTTCTTC	CASSSRLTPYNEQFF
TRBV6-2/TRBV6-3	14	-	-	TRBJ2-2	TGTGCCAGCAGTTGGGGGACTTCCACCGGGGAGCTGTTTTTT	CASSWGTSTGELFF
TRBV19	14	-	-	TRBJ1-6	TGTGCCAGTAGTATGCTACTGGGCCAGACACCCCTCCACTTT	CASSMLLGQTPLHF
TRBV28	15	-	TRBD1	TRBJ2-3	TGTGCCAGCAGTCCACACAGGGGGCTGGTAGATACGCAGTATTTT	CASSPHRGLVDTQYF
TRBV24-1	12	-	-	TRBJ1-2	TGTGCCACCAGAGGAGGGGCGGGTGGCTACACCTTC	CATRGGAGGYTF
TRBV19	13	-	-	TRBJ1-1	TGTGCCAGTAAGGAGAGGTTGGACACTGAAGCTTTCTTT	CASKERLDTEAFF
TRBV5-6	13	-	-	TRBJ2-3	TGTGCCAGCAGCTACGGGAGCACAGATACGCAGTATTTT	CASSYGSTDTQYF
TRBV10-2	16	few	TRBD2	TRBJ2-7	TGCGCCAGCATCGGACTAGCGGTAACAAAACCCAACGAGCAGTACTTC	CASIGLAVTKPNEQYF
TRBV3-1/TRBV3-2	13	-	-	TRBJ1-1	TGTGCCAGCAGCCAAGAGAGAAACACTGAAGCTTTCTTT	CASSQERNTEAFF
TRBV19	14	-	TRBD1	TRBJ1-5	TGTGCCAGTAGTATGGGACAGGGTACTCAGCCCCAGCATTTT	CASSMGQGTQPQHF
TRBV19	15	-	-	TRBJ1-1	TGTGCCAGTAGCCGCCTCGGGGGTAAGGACACTGAAGCTTTCTTT	CASSRLGGKDTEAFF
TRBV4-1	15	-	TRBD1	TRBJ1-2	TGCGCCAGCAGCCAACCAACAGGGGTGGGCTATGGCTACACCTTC	CASSQPTGVGYGYTF
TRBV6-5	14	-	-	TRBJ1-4	TGTGCCAGCAGCCAAGGGGGAACTAATGAAAAACTGTTTTTT	CASSQGGTNEKLFF
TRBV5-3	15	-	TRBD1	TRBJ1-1	TGTGCCAGAAGCCTCGGACAGGGAAGCGTCACTGAAGCTTTCTTT	CARSLGQGSVTEAFF
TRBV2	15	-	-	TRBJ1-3	TGTGCCAGCACCGAATTTGGGACATCTGGAAACACCATATATTTT	CASTEFGTSGNTIYF
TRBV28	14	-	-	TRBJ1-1	TGTGCCAGCATTTTTATTCGGGGGAACACTGAAGCTTTCTTT	CASIFIRGNTEAFF
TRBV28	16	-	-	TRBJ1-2	TGTGCCAGCAGTTTAAAGGGACACCTTATACCGACTGGCTACACCTTC	CASSLKGHLIPTGYTF
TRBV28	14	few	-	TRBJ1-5	TGTGCCAGCGTCGATCGGCGGAATCATCAGCCCCAGCATTTT	CASVDRRNHQPQHF
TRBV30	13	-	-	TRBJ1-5	TGTGCCTGGAGTGAACCGGTGTCCGGGGCCCAGCATTTT	CAWSEPVSGAQHF
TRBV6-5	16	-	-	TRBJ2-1	TGTGCCAGCAGTTACTCGGTGGGAGAGACCTACAATGAGCAGTTCTTC	CASSYSVGETYNEQFF
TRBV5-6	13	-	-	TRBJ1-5	TGTGCCAGCAGCTTGTACAACAATCAGCCCCAGCATTTT	CASSLYNNQPQHF
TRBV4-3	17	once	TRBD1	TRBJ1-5	TGCGCCAGCAGCCAAGATCGACAGGGCGGCCCCGATCAGCCCCAGCATTTT	CASSQDRQGGPDQPQHF
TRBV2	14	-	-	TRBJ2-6	TGTGCCAGCAGTCACATCTCTGGGGCCAACGTCCTGACTTTC	CASSHISGANVLTF
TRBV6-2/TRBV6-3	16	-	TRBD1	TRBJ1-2	TGTGCCAGCAGCCCTTCCGGAGGGACAGGGTACTATGGCTACACCTTC	CASSPSGGTGYYGYTF
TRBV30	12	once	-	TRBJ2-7	TGTGCCTGGAGTGTATCCGGGGACGAGCAGTACTTC	CAWSVSGDEQYF
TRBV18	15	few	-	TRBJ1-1	TGTGCCAGCTCTCTCTATCAGGTTGGTGAAACTGAAGCTTTCTTT	CASSLYQVGETEAFF
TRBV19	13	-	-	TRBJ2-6	TGTGCCAGTACTGACCAGGCGACCAACGTCCTGACTTTC	CASTDQATNVLTF
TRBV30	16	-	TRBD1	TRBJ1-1	TGTGCCTGGGGGGACCGGGGACAGGGGGCTTATACTGAAGCTTTCTTT	CAWGDRGQGAYTEAFF
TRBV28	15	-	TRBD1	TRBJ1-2	TGTGCCAGCAGTCCCCGGACAGGGGGCGTTGATGGCTACACCTTC	CASSPRTGGVDGYTF
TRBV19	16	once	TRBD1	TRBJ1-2	TGTGCCAGTAGTAGACCAAACAGGGGGCGCTCCCATGGCTACACCTTC	CASSRPNRGRSHGYTF
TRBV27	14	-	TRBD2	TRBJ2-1	TGTGCCAGCAAGATACTAGCGGGATCCTATGAGCAGTTCTTC	CASKILAGSYEQFF
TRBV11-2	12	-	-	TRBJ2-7	TGTGCCTCCGATCCGGGGTTCGGCGAGCAGTACTTC	CASDPGFGEQYF
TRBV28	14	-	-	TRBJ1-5	TGTGCCAGCAGTTTAGGAGGGAGTAATCAGCCCCAGCATTTT	CASSLGGSNQPQHF
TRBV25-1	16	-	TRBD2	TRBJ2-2	TGTGCCACTCAGGGAGGCGGGAGTGCGAACACCGGGGAGCTGTTTTTT	CATQGGGSANTGELFF
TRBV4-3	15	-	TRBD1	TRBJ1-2	TGCGCCAGCAGCCATCTAGGGACAGGCGGAAGTGGCTACACCTTC	CASSHLGTGGSGYTF
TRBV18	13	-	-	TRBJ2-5	TGTGCCAGCTCACCACCGAACGGGGAGACCCAGTACTTC	CASSPPNGETQYF
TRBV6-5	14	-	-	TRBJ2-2	TGTGCCACCGGGACTGAGGTTAACACCGGGGAGCTGTTTTTT	CATGTEVNTGELFF
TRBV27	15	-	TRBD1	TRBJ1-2	TGTGCCAGCAGTTTAACGGGGACAGGGGGCTATGGCTACACCTTC	CASSLTGTGGYGYTF